This is a list of T cell receptor beta chains from one sample in a study of blood T cell repertoires in COVID-19. Assay: immunoSEQ multiplex PCR; the TCRdb copy retains only in-frame clones and omits some. Here the sample spans about 250,000 clones, around 83% being singletons. The sequenced sample consisted of PBMCs or T cells enriched from blood (not recorded which). These receptors all come from a man aged 35-49 years who had been exposed to COVID-19. Each CDR3 is given with its conserved first and last residue. A D gene is named only where the DNA matches it firmly. The size field is filled for only some rows; it gives once, few, many or a size class.

CDR3aa: CASSLILLAGGTGELFF
CDR3nt: TGTGCCAGCAGCTTAATCTTGCTAGCGGGCGGGACCGGGGAGCTGTTTTTT
d_gene: TRBD2
abundance: -
j_gene: TRBJ2-2
v_gene: TRBV7-8

CDR3aa: CASSPPVEDEQFF
CDR3nt: TGTGCCAGCAGCCCCCCAGTCGAGGATGAGCAGTTCTTC
d_gene: -
abundance: -
j_gene: TRBJ2-1
v_gene: TRBV5-4

CDR3aa: CASSVLVGGRLFNEQFF
CDR3nt: TGTGCCAGCAGCGTACTTGTTGGAGGGCGGCTTTTCAATGAGCAGTTCTTC
d_gene: -
abundance: -
j_gene: TRBJ2-1
v_gene: TRBV9

CDR3aa: CASRGKVAGSLEQFF
CDR3nt: TGTGCCAGCCGGGGTAAGGTAGCGGGGTCTTTGGAGCAGTTCTTC
d_gene: TRBD2
abundance: -
j_gene: TRBJ2-1
v_gene: TRBV6-5

CDR3aa: CASSYLLSGANVLTF
CDR3nt: TGTGCCAGCAGTTACCTCCTGAGTGGGGCCAACGTCCTGACTTTC
d_gene: -
abundance: -
j_gene: TRBJ2-6
v_gene: TRBV6-6

CDR3aa: CASSESRWGTGKTEAFF
CDR3nt: TGCGCCAGCAGTGAGTCTAGATGGGGGACAGGGAAAACTGAAGCTTTCTTT
d_gene: TRBD1
abundance: -
j_gene: TRBJ1-1
v_gene: TRBV10-1

CDR3aa: CASIPGGAGANVLTF
CDR3nt: TGTGCCAGCATCCCTGGGGGGGCTGGGGCCAACGTCCTGACTTTC
d_gene: TRBD2
abundance: once
j_gene: TRBJ2-6
v_gene: TRBV5-6

CDR3aa: CASSPRDRGRAGVAGELFF
CDR3nt: TGTGCCAGCAGCCCCCGGGACAGGGGTCGAGCAGGTGTGGCCGGGGAGCTGTTTTTT
d_gene: TRBD1
abundance: few
j_gene: TRBJ2-2
v_gene: TRBV11-3

CDR3aa: CASSAGTSGEQFF
CDR3nt: TGTGCCAGCAGCGCAGGGACTAGCGGTGAGCAGTTCTTC
d_gene: TRBD2
abundance: -
j_gene: TRBJ2-1
v_gene: TRBV5-6

CDR3aa: CASASLKVAPGELFF
CDR3nt: TGTGCCAGCGCTAGTTTAAAGGTAGCTCCCGGGGAGCTGTTTTTT
d_gene: -
abundance: few
j_gene: TRBJ2-2
v_gene: TRBV2

CDR3aa: CASSVGGTSGTYEQYF
CDR3nt: TGTGCCAGCAGCGTAGGCGGGACTAGCGGAACCTACGAGCAGTACTTC
d_gene: TRBD2
abundance: -
j_gene: TRBJ2-7
v_gene: TRBV9

CDR3aa: CASSQGMGGIYNEQFF
CDR3nt: TGTGCCAGCAGCCAAGGGATGGGAGGTATATACAATGAGCAGTTCTTC
d_gene: -
abundance: -
j_gene: TRBJ2-1
v_gene: TRBV3-1/TRBV3-2

CDR3aa: CSVRLRLRAGTEAFF
CDR3nt: TGCAGCGTCCGACTCCGGTTGAGGGCGGGGACTGAAGCTTTCTTT
d_gene: -
abundance: -
j_gene: TRBJ1-1
v_gene: TRBV29-1

CDR3aa: CAWSRGGEGQPQHF
CDR3nt: TGTGCCTGGAGTCGAGGGGGGGAAGGACAGCCCCAGCATTTT
d_gene: -
abundance: -
j_gene: TRBJ1-5
v_gene: TRBV30

CDR3aa: CASSLERQLEAFF
CDR3nt: TGTGCCAGCAGCTTGGAGCGGCAGCTTGAAGCTTTCTTT
d_gene: -
abundance: -
j_gene: TRBJ1-1
v_gene: TRBV11-2

CDR3aa: CASRTGRNQPQHF
CDR3nt: TGTGCCAGTAGAACAGGCCGGAATCAGCCCCAGCATTTT
d_gene: -
abundance: -
j_gene: TRBJ1-5
v_gene: TRBV19

CDR3aa: CASSLGPEWSLHF
CDR3nt: TGTGCCAGCAGCTTGGGGCCCGAATGGTCCCTCCACTTT
d_gene: -
abundance: few
j_gene: TRBJ1-6
v_gene: TRBV12-3/TRBV12-4

CDR3aa: CAISRGKGETQYF
CDR3nt: TGTGCCATCAGTAGGGGGAAGGGGGAGACCCAGTACTTC
d_gene: -
abundance: -
j_gene: TRBJ2-5
v_gene: TRBV10-3

CDR3aa: CASSSPGTLSYEQYF
CDR3nt: TGTGCCAGCAGCTCGCCGGGGACTCTTTCCTACGAGCAGTACTTC
d_gene: -
abundance: -
j_gene: TRBJ2-7
v_gene: TRBV7-2

CDR3aa: CASSQLRGVTEAFF
CDR3nt: TGTGCCAGCAGTCAACTCAGGGGGGTCACTGAAGCTTTCTTT
d_gene: TRBD1
abundance: few
j_gene: TRBJ1-1
v_gene: TRBV28

CDR3aa: CASSLTSGNTGELFF
CDR3nt: TGTGCCAGCAGCCTGACTAGCGGTAACACCGGGGAGCTGTTTTTT
d_gene: TRBD2
abundance: -
j_gene: TRBJ2-2
v_gene: TRBV7-9

CDR3aa: CASSYSTAYYGYTF
CDR3nt: TGTGCCAGCAGTTACTCGACAGCGTATTATGGCTACACCTTC
d_gene: -
abundance: -
j_gene: TRBJ1-2
v_gene: TRBV6-5

CDR3aa: CASGLRLGSSYNEQFF
CDR3nt: TGTGCTAGTGGTTTGCGACTCGGGAGCTCCTACAATGAGCAGTTCTTC
d_gene: -
abundance: -
j_gene: TRBJ2-1
v_gene: TRBV12-5

CDR3aa: CASSEQGLAGETQYF
CDR3nt: TGTGCCAGCAGTGAACAGGGACTAGCGGGAGAGACCCAGTACTTC
d_gene: TRBD2
abundance: -
j_gene: TRBJ2-5
v_gene: TRBV2

CDR3aa: CASSYSLAAQREQYF
CDR3nt: TGTGCCAGCAGTTACTCCCTAGCGGCCCAGAGGGAGCAGTACTTC
d_gene: TRBD2
abundance: once
j_gene: TRBJ2-7
v_gene: TRBV6-5

CDR3aa: CAWTALAEQFF
CDR3nt: TGTGCCTGGACTGCCCTAGCGGAGCAGTTCTTC
d_gene: -
abundance: once
j_gene: TRBJ2-1
v_gene: TRBV30